Each of the 27 T cell receptor beta chains below was sequenced from the same sample in a study of Ad26.COV2.S vaccination and SARS-CoV-2 variants. Described treatment: roughly 19 received Ad26.COV2.S at low or high dose, single or two shots; 5 received placebo; per-sample allocation not given. The study sampled participants on day 63 after the first vaccine or placebo injection. TCRdb keeps only in-frame clones here, not all; method: immunoSEQ multiplex PCR. The sample shows some 480,000 clones, roughly 89% of them seen only once. The sequences come from peripheral blood, collected in a trial of Ad26.COV2.S vaccine versus placebo. All receptors come from a person aged 18-65 years who received the Ad26.COV2.S COVID-19 vaccine or a placebo.

The chain joins TRBV12-3 or TRBV12-4 to TRBJ1-5, with D possibly matching TRBD1 (5 bases). The CDR3 contains 13 residues. Trimming left V 2 bases short and J 6 bases short, with 8 bases between. The DNA of the CDR3 is TGTGCCAGCAGTTTACAGGGATTTCAGCCCCAGCATTTT. Protein product: CASSLQGFQPQHF.

The chain links TRBV7-3 to TRBJ2-1, with 10 bases aligning to TRBD2. The CDR3 is made up of 15 amino acids. Germline V gene data show CDR1 as SGHTA and CDR2 as FQGTGA. J lost 5 bases, V lost 7 bases, and 8 bases had no gene match. The CDR3 loop reads CASNPSGSADNEQFF. The CDR3 nucleotides read TGTGCCAGCAACCCTAGCGGGAGTGCGGACAATGAGCAGTTCTTC.

This clone showed up just once. V usage is TRBV9 and J usage is TRBJ2-3; a weak D match, TRBD1 (5 bases). V was trimmed by 1 base and J by 2 bases, leaving 11 bases between them. The CDR3 length is 15 residues. Per the germline V gene, CDR1 is SGDLS and CDR2 is YYNGEE. The CDR3 DNA is TGTGCCAGCAGCGTAAGACAGAAAAACACAGATACGCAGTATTTT. This encodes CASSVRQKNTDTQYF.

The CDR3 loop reads CASSLIGKSNEQFF. The CDR3 DNA reads as TGTGCCAGCAGCTTAATCGGCAAAAGTAATGAGCAGTTCTTC. V gene TRBV7-3 combines with J gene TRBJ2-1; D gene unclear. The germline V and J ends were trimmed by 1 base and 7 bases, with 11 bases remaining between them. Germline assignment: CDR1 SGHTA and CDR2 FQGTGA. There are 14 residues in the CDR3.

The CDR3 DNA reads TGTGCCAGCACCCCGGGACAGGGAATCTATGGCTACACCTTC. Protein: CASTPGQGIYGYTF. This chain connects TRBV6-5 to TRBJ1-2; 9 positions match TRBD1. The J segment lost 4 bases and the V segment lost 7 bases, leaving 7 bases of the junction unmatched. The CDR3 totals 14 residues. The germline V gene encodes CDR1 MNHEY and CDR2 SVGAGI.

The J gene is TRBJ2-3, the V gene TRBV30; TRBD2 aligns across 11 bases. Trimming at V came to 2 bases and at J to 7 bases, leaving 5 bases not matched to a gene. This CDR3 has 14 residues. Germline lookup yields CDR1 GTSNPN and CDR2 SVGIG (reference sequence). Written as DNA, the CDR3 is TGTGCCTGGAGTACTAGCGGGAGAGGAAATACGCAGTATTTT. It encodes CAWSTSGRGNTQYF.

V gene TRBV29-1 combines with J gene TRBJ2-3, with D uncertain. CDR1 is SQVTM, CDR2 ANQGSEA, per germline. There are 16 residues in the CDR3. The V gene lost 2 bases and the J gene lost 2 bases, with 17 bases spanning the gap. The CDR3 sequence: CSVELASRLDTDTQYF. The CDR3 DNA sequence: TGCAGCGTTGAATTGGCTTCCAGACTCGACACAGATACGCAGTATTTT.

The count of this clone is one. This rearrangement joins TRBV5-1 to TRBJ2-5; 12 nucleotides line up with TRBD1. With V trimmed by 3 bases and J by 5 bases, 8 bases remained unmatched. In germline, CDR1 is SGHRS, CDR2 YFSETQ. This CDR3 has 16 residues. In DNA, the CDR3 is TGCGCCAGCAGCTCCGGGACAGGGGGCTTTCTGGAGACCCAGTACTTC. Translation gives CASSSGTGGFLETQYF.

As to this clone: A read error may account for a junction end that differs from germline. V and J are TRBV29-1 and TRBJ2-7; D not certain. Germline CDR1 and CDR2: SQVTM and ANQGSEA. The CDR3 extends over 15 amino acids. In DNA form, the CDR3 reads TGCAGCGTGGAAGAGGTCGGATCCCCGGAGCACGAGCAGTACTTC. It encodes CSVEEVGSPEHEQYF.

This sequence joins TRBV7-8 and TRBJ1-2, with 12 bases aligning to TRBD1. V was clipped by 5 bases and J by 13 bases; unmatched bases: 11. The germline gives CDR1 SGHVS, CDR2 FQNEAQ. This CDR3 has 14 residues. The CDR3 DNA is TGTGCCAGCAGCCGCTATGCGGGACAGGGGGCAACCACCTTC. The encoded protein is CASSRYAGQGATTF. The variable domain in full, completed from reference TRBV7-8 and TRBJ1-2, reads GAGVSQSPRYKVAKRGQDVALRCDPISGHVSLFWYQQALGQGPEFLTYFQNEAQLDKSGLPSDRFFAERPEGSVSTLKIQRTQQEDSAVYLCASSRYAGQGATTFGSGTRLTVV.

The chain recombines TRBV28 with TRBJ1-2; TRBD1 might be the D (5 bases). CDR3 length equals 16 residues. Germline V lookup: CDR1 MDHEN, CDR2 SYDVKM. Trimming took 4 bases from V and 4 from J, leaving 19 bases between them. The CDR3: CASSSPRGGALYGYTF. As DNA, the CDR3 is TGTGCCAGCAGTTCCCCCCGGGGAGGGGCTCTCTATGGCTACACCTTC.

This clone was seen a few times. The V call is TRBV5-1, the J call TRBJ2-3, with 9 bases aligning to TRBD2. The CDR3 runs to 16 residues. Germline loops: CDR1 SGHRS, CDR2 YFSETQ. V was clipped by 4 bases and J by 2 bases; unmatched bases: 8. The CDR3 DNA is TGCGCCAGCAGCCTGGGGGCTAGCGGGACCACAGATACGCAGTATTTT. Amino acid sequence: CASSLGASGTTDTQYF.

The chain recombines TRBV28 with TRBJ2-7; TRBD2 matches 8 bases. Per germline, CDR1 MDHEN and CDR2 SYDVKM. CDR3 length: 14 residues. The V and J ends lost 10 bases and 0 bases, in that order; junction bases with no gene match: 8. In DNA, the CDR3 is TGTGCCACCGGGAGGGGTCCGAGCTCCTACGAGCAGTACTTC. Amino acids: CATGRGPSSYEQYF. Filled out from reference TRBV28 and TRBJ2-7, the complete variable domain reads DVKVTQSSRYLVKRTGEKVFLECVQDMDHENMFWYRQDPGLGLRLIYFSYDVKMKEKGDIPEGYSVSREKKERFSLILESASTNQTSMYLCATGRGPSSYEQYFGPGTRLTVT.

V usage is TRBV5-6 and J usage is TRBJ2-2; 9 bases are a match to TRBD1. This CDR3 is built from 15 residues. Germline trimming cut 2 bases from V and 7 bases from J; bases unmatched to any gene: 6. CDR1 SGHDT and CDR2 YYEEEE come from the germline V gene. The CDR3 sequence: CASSFWDREGGELFF. The DNA for the CDR3 is TGTGCCAGCAGCTTCTGGGACAGGGAAGGCGGGGAGCTGTTTTTT.

This clone has just a few counts. The V gene is TRBV7-9, the J gene TRBJ2-1, with D uncertain. The CDR3 contains 12 residues. V was cut by 1 base and J by 13 bases, with 11 bases left in between. Per germline, CDR1 SEHNR and CDR2 FQNEAQ (reference sequence). This CDR3 is CASSLGRTSQFF. The CDR3 nucleotides read TGTGCCAGCAGCTTAGGTAGGACCTCACAGTTCTTC.

This CDR3 is CASSILGLDYNEQFF. CDR3 DNA: TGTGCCAGTAGTATTCTGGGACTAGACTACAATGAGCAGTTCTTC. This chain links TRBV19 with TRBJ2-1; 8 bases agree with TRBD2. CDR1 and CDR2 (germline): LNHDA, SQIVND (reference sequence). This CDR3 spans 15 amino acids. J lost 3 bases, V lost 3 bases, and 4 bases had no gene match.

The chain has TRBV2 and TRBJ2-1, with TRBD2 matching 12 bases. The CDR3 is 14 amino acids. Germline-derived CDR1 and CDR2 are SNHLY and FYNNEI. With V trimmed by 2 bases and J by 8 bases, 1 base remained unmatched. In nucleotides, the CDR3 is TGTGCCAGCAGTGAACTAGCGGGAGGGTATGAGCAGTTCTTC. This translates into CASSELAGGYEQFF.

The chain couples TRBV5-4 to TRBJ2-2, with D uncertain. The V gene lost 4 bases and the J gene lost 5 bases, with 9 bases spanning the gap. This CDR3 region has 13 residues. Germline CDR1 SGHNT, CDR2 YYREEE (reference sequence). DNA of the CDR3: TGTGCCAGCAGCCCAGCGATGACCGGGGAGCTGTTTTTT. It translates to CASSPAMTGELFF.

J is TRBJ2-7 and V is TRBV21-1; TRBD2, as called in the table, went unchecked against the DNA. TRBV21-1 is an annotated pseudogene. This CDR3 has 15 residues. The chain's CDR3 is CASSSPGTSAYEQYF. The CDR3 coding sequence is TGTGCCAGCAGCAGCCCCGGGACTAGCGCCTACGAGCAGTACTTC.

The chain couples TRBV12-3 or TRBV12-4 to TRBJ2-4; possible D gene TRBD2, 6 bases. V lost 10 bases, J lost 3 bases, and 13 bases lay in between. CDR3 length: 13 amino acids. Written as DNA, the CDR3 is TGTGCCACCTCTAGCGAGAACAAAAACATTCAGTACTTC. Protein product: CATSSENKNIQYF.

The chain links TRBV19 to TRBJ1-4; 7 bases map to TRBD1. Germline assignment: CDR1 LNHDA and CDR2 SQIVND (reference sequence). Germline trimming cut 4 bases from V and 7 bases from J; bases unmatched to any gene: 9. The CDR3 has 15 residues. Here the CDR3 reads CASSRGQPGGEKLFF. DNA of the CDR3: TGTGCCAGTAGTAGGGGACAGCCGGGGGGTGAAAAACTGTTTTTT. Filled out from reference TRBV19 and TRBJ1-4, the complete variable domain reads DGGITQSPKYLFRKEGQNVTLSCEQNLNHDAMYWYRQDPGQGLRLIYYSQIVNDFQKGDIAEGYSVSREKKESFPLTVTSAQKNPTAFYLCASSRGQPGGEKLFFGSGTQLSVL.

In its sample, this clone was seen a few times. The V gene is TRBV7-9, the J gene TRBJ2-7; D possibly corresponds to TRBD1 (5 bases). V was clipped by 5 bases and J by 4 bases, with 21 bases between them. The CDR3 spans 16 residues. Per the germline V gene, CDR1 is SEHNR and CDR2 is FQNEAQ (reference sequence). CDR3 in amino acids: CASSLITSKTEYEQYF. The CDR3 nucleotides are TGTGCCAGCAGCCTAATAACCTCCAAGACAGAATACGAGCAGTACTTC.

V and J are TRBV5-1 and TRBJ2-1, with 7 bases lining up with TRBD1. CDR3 length: 22 amino acids. Losses at the gene ends were 0 bases for V and 12 bases for J; bases not matched to a gene: 33. CDR1 and CDR2 from the germline V gene are SGHRS and YFSETQ. CDR3 amino acids: CASSLGALGGREKDNEGMGQFF. CDR3 DNA sequence: TGCGCCAGCAGCTTGGGGGCCCTAGGGGGCAGGGAGAAGGACAATGAAGGCATGGGGCAGTTCTTC.

The gene calls are TRBV5-1 and TRBJ1-6; D might be TRBD1 (5 bases). The CDR3 extends over 18 amino acids. The germline V gene encodes CDR1 SGHRS and CDR2 YFSETQ. The V gene lost 0 bases and the J gene lost 6 bases, with 19 bases spanning the gap. The CDR3 region is CASSLEPPGGRGNSPLHF. DNA of the CDR3: TGCGCCAGCAGCTTGGAACCTCCGGGGGGGAGAGGTAATTCACCCCTCCACTTT.

The chain employs TRBV6-2 or TRBV6-3 and TRBJ2-7; 7 bases match TRBD1. With V trimmed by 6 bases and J by 5 bases, 4 bases remained unmatched. The germline V gene has CDR1 MNHEY and CDR2 SVGEGT. The CDR3 consists of 12 residues. The CDR3 spells CASSQQGHEQYF. Written as DNA, the CDR3 is TGTGCCAGCAGCCAACAGGGGCACGAGCAGTACTTC.

This sequence joins TRBV29-1 and TRBJ2-7; 12 nucleotides agree with TRBD1. The CDR3 is 14 amino acids. V dropped 4 bases and J dropped 4; count of bases not matched to a gene: 5. Germline V lookup: CDR1 SQVTM, CDR2 ANQGSEA. The CDR3 region is CSVAPGQGAYEQYF. In DNA, the CDR3 is TGCAGCGTTGCTCCGGGACAGGGGGCTTACGAGCAGTACTTC.

The rearrangement links TRBV29-1 to TRBJ2-7, with 9 bases fitting TRBD1. Losses at the gene ends were 7 bases for V and 4 bases for J; bases not matched to a gene: 8. The CDR3 spans 13 residues. Looked up from germline, CDR1 is SQVTM and CDR2 is ANQGSEA. DNA for the CDR3: TGCAGCGCCATGACAGGGGGTTTGTACGAGCAGTACTTC. It codes for CSAMTGGLYEQYF.